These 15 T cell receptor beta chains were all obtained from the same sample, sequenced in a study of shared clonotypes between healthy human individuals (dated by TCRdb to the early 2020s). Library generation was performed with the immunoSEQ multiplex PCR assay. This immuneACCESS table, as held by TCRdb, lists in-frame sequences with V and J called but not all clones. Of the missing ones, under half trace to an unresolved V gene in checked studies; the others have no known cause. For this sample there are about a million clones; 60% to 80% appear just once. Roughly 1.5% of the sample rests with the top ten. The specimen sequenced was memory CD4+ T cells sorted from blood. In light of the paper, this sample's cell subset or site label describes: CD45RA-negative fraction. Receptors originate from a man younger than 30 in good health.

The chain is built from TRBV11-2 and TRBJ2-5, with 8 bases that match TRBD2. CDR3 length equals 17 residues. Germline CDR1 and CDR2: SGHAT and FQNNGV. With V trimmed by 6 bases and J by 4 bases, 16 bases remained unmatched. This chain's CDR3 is CASRATPSSGSGETQYF. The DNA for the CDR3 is TGTGCCAGCAGAGCCACACCTTCAAGCGGGAGTGGAGAGACCCAGTACTTC.

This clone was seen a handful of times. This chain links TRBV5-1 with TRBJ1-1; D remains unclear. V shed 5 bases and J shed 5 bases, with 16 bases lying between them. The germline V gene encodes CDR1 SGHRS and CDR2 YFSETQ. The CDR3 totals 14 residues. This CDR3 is CASSAATLSTEAFF. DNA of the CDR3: TGCGCCAGCAGTGCGGCCACCCTAAGTACTGAAGCTTTCTTT.

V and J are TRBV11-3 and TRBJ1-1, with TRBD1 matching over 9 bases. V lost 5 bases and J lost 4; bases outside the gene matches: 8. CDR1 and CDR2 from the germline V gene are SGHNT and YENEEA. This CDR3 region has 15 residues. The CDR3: CASSTRGQGPTEAFF. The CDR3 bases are TGTGCCAGCAGCACAAGGGGACAGGGACCCACTGAAGCTTTCTTT.

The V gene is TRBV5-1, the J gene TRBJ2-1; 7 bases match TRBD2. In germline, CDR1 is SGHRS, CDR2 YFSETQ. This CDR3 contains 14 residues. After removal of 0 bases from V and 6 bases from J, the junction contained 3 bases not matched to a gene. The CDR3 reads CASSLAGTINEQFF. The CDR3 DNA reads TGCGCCAGCAGCTTGGCAGGGACTATCAATGAGCAGTTCTTC. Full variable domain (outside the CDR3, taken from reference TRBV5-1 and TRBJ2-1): KAGVTQTPRYLIKTRGQQVTLSCSPISGHRSVSWYQQTPGQGLQFLFEYFSETQRNKGNFPGRFSGRQFSNSRSEMNVSTLELGDSALYLCASSLAGTINEQFFGPGTRLTVL.

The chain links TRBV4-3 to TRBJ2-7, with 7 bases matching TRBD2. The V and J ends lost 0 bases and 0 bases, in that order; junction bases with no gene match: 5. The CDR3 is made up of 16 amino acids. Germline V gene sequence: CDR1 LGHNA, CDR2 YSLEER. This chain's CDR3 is CASSQDGGEASYEQYF. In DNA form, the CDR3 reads TGCGCCAGCAGCCAAGATGGGGGGGAGGCCTCCTACGAGCAGTACTTC.

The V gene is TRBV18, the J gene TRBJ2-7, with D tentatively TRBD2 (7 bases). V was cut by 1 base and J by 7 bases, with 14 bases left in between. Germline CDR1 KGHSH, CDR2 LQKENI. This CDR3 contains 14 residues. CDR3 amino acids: CASSPLAGAGEQYF. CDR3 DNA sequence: TGTGCCAGCTCACCACTCGCGGGGGCGGGTGAGCAGTACTTC.

CDR3 bases: TGTGCCAGCAGTGAAGCTACGACAGGGGGAATCTCTGGCTACACCTTC. Translated, it gives CASSEATTGGISGYTF. V and J are TRBV2 and TRBJ1-2, with TRBD1 matching over 9 bases. The trim removed 0 bases at V and 7 bases at J, leaving 9 bases unmatched. The CDR3 runs 16 residues. In germline, CDR1 is SNHLY, CDR2 FYNNEI.

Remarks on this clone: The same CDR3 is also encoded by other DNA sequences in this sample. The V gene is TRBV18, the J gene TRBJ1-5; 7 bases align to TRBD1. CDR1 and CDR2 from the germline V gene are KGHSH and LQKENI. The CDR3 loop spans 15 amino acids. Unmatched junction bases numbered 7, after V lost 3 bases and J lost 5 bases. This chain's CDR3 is CASSPPGGGDQPQHF. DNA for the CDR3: TGTGCCAGCTCACCCCCGGGAGGGGGCGATCAGCCCCAGCATTTT.

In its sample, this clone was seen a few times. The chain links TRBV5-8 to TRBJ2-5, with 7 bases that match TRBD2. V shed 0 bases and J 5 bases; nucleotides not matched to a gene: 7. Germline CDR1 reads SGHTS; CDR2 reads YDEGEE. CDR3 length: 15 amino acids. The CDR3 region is CASSLGAHGGETQYF. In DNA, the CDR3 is TGTGCCAGCAGCTTGGGGGCACACGGGGGGGAGACCCAGTACTTC.

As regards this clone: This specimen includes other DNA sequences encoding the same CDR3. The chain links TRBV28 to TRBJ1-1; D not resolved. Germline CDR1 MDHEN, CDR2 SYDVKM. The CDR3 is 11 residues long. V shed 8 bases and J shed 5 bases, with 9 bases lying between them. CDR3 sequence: CASGRGTEAFF. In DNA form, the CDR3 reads TGTGCCAGCGGTCGAGGGACTGAAGCTTTCTTT.

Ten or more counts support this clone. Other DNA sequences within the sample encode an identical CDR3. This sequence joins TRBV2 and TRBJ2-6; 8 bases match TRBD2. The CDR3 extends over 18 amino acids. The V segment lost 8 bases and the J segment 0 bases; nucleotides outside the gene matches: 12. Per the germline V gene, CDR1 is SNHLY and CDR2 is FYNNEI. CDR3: CASRPGAGVFSGANVLTF. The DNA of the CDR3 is TGTGCCAGCCGACCCGGAGCGGGAGTATTCTCTGGGGCCAACGTCCTGACTTTC.

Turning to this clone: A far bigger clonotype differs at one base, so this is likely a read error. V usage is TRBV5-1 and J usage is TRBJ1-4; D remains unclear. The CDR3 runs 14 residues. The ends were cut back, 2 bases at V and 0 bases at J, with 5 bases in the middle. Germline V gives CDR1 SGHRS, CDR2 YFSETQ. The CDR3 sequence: CASSFQATNEKLFF. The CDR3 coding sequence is TGCGCCAGCAGCTTTCAGGCAACTAATGAAAAACTGTTTTTT. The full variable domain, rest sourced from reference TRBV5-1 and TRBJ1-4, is KAGVTQTPRYLIKTRGQQVTLSCSPISGHRSVSWYQQTPGQGLQFLFEYFSETQRNKGNFPGRFSGRQFSNSRSEMNVSTLELGDSALYLCASSFQATNEKLFFGSGTQLSVL.

The CDR3 spells CASSPRGGTYEQYF. Here the CDR3 DNA reads TGTGCCAGCAGCCCAAGAGGGGGAACCTACGAGCAGTACTTC. The J gene is TRBJ2-7, the V gene TRBV6-5; tentative D call: TRBD1 (6 bases). The CDR3 is made up of 14 amino acids. Trimming took 6 bases from V and 2 from J, leaving 14 bases between them. Germline V lookup: CDR1 MNHEY, CDR2 SVGAGI.

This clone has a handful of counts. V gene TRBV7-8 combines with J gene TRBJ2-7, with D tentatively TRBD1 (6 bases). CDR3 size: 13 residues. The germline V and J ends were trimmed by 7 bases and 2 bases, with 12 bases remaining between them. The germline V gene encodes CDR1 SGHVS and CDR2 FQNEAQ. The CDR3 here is CASTGGRAYEQYF. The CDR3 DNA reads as TGTGCCAGCACTGGGGGCAGAGCCTACGAGCAGTACTTC. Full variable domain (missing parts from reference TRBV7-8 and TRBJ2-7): GAGVSQSPRYKVAKRGQDVALRCDPISGHVSLFWYQQALGQGPEFLTYFQNEAQLDKSGLPSDRFFAERPEGSVSTLKIQRTQQEDSAVYLCASTGGRAYEQYFGPGTRLTVT.

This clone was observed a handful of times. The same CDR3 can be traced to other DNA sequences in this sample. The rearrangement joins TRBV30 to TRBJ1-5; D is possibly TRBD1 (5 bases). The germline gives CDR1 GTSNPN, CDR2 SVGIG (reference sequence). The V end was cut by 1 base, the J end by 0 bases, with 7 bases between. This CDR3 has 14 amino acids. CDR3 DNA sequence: TGTGCCTGGAGTGGAGGGGATAGCAATCAGCCCCAGCATTTT. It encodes CAWSGGDSNQPQHF.